Listed below are T cell receptor beta chains from one sample, sequenced in a study of shared clonotypes between healthy human individuals. Clones were sequenced by immunoSEQ multiplex PCR, and TCRdb holds only the in-frame ones, with some missing. The sample has about 1 million clones; 75% are singletons. What was sequenced was memory CD4+ T cells sorted from blood. All receptors derive from a man aged 18 to 35 in good health. Each CDR3 is given with its conserved first and last residue.

j_call v_call cdr3_aa
TRBJ2-3 TRBV6-1 CASTLTATRADTQYF
TRBJ1-1 TRBV5-4 CASRGVSATEAFF
TRBJ2-3 TRBV10-1 CASSNQGPDTQYF
TRBJ2-3 TRBV4-1 CASSQLAVTYTDTQYF
TRBJ2-5 TRBV7-9 CASSLGQGMGETQYF
TRBJ2-7 TRBV11-2 CASTTKTGGPYEQYF
TRBJ2-6 TRBV9 CASSSGPGANVLTF
TRBJ2-6 TRBV6-6 CAGSRGWQSGANVLTF
TRBJ2-3 TRBV28 CASSPTAGSYTDTQYF
TRBJ2-7 TRBV5-1 CASSLALDPYEQYF
TRBJ2-7 TRBV2 CASSEARAGGIHEQYF
TRBJ2-7 TRBV2 CVSSEGRALGTYEQYF
TRBJ2-7 TRBV4-3 CASSREISSEQYF
TRBJ2-1 TRBV9 CASSGLYNEQFF
TRBJ2-7 TRBV4-1 CASSQTGTTYEQYF
TRBJ2-3 TRBV14 CASSQGPSTDTQYF
TRBJ1-1 TRBV11-3 CASSRGHTEAFF
TRBJ1-2 TRBV9 CASSLLGSVGSSFYGYTF
TRBJ2-7 TRBV10-1 CARPIRPSYEQYF
TRBJ1-2 TRBV6-6 CASSYSQANYGYTF
TRBJ1-2 TRBV19 CASSPGGGTGDGYTF
TRBJ2-5 TRBV19 CASSISGLGSQETQYF
TRBJ1-5 TRBV18 CASSRNRDSNYQPQHF
TRBJ2-7 TRBV6-6 CASSYSGGRAYEQYF
TRBJ1-1 TRBV6-5 CASSPTGGNTEAFF
TRBJ2-7 TRBV27 CASRKQGPYEQYF
TRBJ2-4 TRBV5-1 CASSLAPGLASNIQYF
TRBJ1-1 TRBV11-3 CASSTHTNTEAFF